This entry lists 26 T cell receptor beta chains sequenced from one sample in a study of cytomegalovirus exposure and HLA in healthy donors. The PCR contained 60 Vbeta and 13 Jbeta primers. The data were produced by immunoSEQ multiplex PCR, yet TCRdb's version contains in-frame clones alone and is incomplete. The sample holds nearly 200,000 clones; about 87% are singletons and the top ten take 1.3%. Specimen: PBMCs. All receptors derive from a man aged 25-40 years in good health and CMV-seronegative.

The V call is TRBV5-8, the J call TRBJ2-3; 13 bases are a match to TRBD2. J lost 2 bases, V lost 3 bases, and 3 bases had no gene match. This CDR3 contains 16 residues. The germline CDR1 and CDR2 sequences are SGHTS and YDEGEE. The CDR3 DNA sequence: TGTGCCAGCAGCTACGGACTAGCGGGGGCCACAGATACGCAGTATTTT. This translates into CASSYGLAGATDTQYF.

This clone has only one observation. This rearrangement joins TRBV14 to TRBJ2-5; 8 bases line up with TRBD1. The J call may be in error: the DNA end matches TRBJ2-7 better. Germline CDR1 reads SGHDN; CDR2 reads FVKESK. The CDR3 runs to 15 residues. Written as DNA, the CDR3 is TGTGCCAGCAGCCACGGACAGGGAAGCTCCTACGAGCAGTACTTC. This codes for CASSHGQGSSYEQYF.

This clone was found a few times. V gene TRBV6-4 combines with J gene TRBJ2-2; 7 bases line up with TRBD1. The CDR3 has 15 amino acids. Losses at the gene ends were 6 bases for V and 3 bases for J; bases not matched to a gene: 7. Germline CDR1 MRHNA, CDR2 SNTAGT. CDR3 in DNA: TGTGCCAGCAGGCCACAGGGGTCCGACACCGGGGAGCTGTTTTTT. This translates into CASRPQGSDTGELFF.

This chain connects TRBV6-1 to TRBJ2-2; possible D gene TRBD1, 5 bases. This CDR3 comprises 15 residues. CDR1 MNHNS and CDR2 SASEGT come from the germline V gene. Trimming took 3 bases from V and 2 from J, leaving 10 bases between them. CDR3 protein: CASSEGQGNTGELFF. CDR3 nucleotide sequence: TGTGCCAGCAGTGAGGGGCAGGGCAACACCGGGGAGCTGTTTTTT.

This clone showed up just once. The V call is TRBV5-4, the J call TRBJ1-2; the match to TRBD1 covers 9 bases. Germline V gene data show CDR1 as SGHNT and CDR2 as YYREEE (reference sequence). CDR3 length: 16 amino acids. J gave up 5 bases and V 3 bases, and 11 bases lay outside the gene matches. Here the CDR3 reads CASSSGTGRDQYGYTF. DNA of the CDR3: TGTGCCAGCAGCTCCGGGACAGGGAGGGATCAGTATGGCTACACCTTC.

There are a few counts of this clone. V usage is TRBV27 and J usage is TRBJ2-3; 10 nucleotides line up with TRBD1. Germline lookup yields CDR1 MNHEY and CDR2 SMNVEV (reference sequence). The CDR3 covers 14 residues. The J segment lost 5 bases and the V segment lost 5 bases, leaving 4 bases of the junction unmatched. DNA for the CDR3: TGTGCCAGCAGTGTGGACAGGGGGGAAGATACGCAGTATTTT. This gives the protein CASSVDRGEDTQYF.

The CDR3 region is CATNRDNLRGEQFF. DNA of the CDR3: TGTGCCACTAACCGGGACAATCTCCGGGGTGAGCAGTTCTTC. The genes are TRBV6-5 and TRBJ2-1; TRBD1 is a possible D gene (6 bases). Trimming left V 10 bases short and J 9 bases short, with 22 bases between. Germline V gives CDR1 MNHEY, CDR2 SVGAGI. The CDR3 is 14 amino acids.

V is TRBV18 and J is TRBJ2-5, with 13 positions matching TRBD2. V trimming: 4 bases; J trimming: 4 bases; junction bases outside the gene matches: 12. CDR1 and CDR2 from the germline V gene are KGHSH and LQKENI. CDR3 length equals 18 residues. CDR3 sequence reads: CASSRYPGLAGSGETQYF. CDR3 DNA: TGTGCCAGCTCACGGTATCCGGGACTAGCGGGGTCTGGAGAGACCCAGTACTTC.

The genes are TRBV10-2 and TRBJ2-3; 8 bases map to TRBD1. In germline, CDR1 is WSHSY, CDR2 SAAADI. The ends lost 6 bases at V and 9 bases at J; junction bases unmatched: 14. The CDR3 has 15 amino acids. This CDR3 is CASREISTGGTTQYF. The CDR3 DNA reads TGCGCCAGCAGAGAAATTTCTACAGGGGGTACCACGCAGTATTTT.

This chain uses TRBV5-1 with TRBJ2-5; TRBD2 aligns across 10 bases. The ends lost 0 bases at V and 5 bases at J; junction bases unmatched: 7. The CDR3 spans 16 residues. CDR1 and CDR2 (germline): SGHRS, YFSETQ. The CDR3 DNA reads TGCGCCAGCAGCTTGGGGGGGCTAGCGGGAGTTGAGACCCAGTACTTC. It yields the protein CASSLGGLAGVETQYF.

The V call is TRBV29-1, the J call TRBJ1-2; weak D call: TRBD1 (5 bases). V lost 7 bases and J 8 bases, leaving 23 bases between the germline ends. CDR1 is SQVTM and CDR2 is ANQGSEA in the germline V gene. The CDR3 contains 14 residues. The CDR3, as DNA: TGCAGCGGCCCACCCCAGGGCCCTTTGGACGGCTACACCTTC. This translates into CSGPPQGPLDGYTF.

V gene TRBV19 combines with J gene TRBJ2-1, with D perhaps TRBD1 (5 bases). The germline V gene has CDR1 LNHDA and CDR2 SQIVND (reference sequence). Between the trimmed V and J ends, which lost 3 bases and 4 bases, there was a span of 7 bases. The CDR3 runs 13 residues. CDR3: CASSMTEYNEQFF. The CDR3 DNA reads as TGTGCCAGTAGTATGACAGAATACAATGAGCAGTTCTTC.

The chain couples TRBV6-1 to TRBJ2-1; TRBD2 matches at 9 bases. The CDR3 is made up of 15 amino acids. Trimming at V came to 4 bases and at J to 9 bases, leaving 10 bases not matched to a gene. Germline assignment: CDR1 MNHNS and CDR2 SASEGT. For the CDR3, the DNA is TGTGCCAGCAGTGTGAAGAATAGCGGGAGTGGTGAGCAGTTCTTC. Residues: CASSVKNSGSGEQFF.

Written as DNA, the CDR3 is TGTGCCAGCAGCTCTAAAGAGACCCAGTACTTC. Encoded protein: CASSSKETQYF. The chain joins TRBV11-2 to TRBJ2-5; D is unresolved. Per the germline V gene, CDR1 is SGHAT and CDR2 is FQNNGV. Trimming took 4 bases from V and 3 from J, leaving 3 bases between them. The CDR3 sequence is 11 residues long.

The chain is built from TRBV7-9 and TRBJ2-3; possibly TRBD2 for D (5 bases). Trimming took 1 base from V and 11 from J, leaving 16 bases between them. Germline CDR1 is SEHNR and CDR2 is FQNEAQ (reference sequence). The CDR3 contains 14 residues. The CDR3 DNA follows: TGTGCCAGCAGCTTAGATCAGCCCGGGGTGGGGCAGTATTTT. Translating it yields CASSLDQPGVGQYF.

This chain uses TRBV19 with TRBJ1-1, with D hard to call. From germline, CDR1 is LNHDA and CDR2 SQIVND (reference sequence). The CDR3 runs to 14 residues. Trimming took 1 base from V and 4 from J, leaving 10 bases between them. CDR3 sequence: CASSIGESITEAFF. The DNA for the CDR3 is TGTGCCAGTAGTATAGGTGAGAGCATCACTGAAGCTTTCTTT.

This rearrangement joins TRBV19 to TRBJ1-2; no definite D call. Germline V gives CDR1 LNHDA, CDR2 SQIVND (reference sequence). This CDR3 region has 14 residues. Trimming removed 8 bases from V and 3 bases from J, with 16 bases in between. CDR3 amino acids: CASRPGRTYYGYTF. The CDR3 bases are TGTGCCAGTCGTCCCGGGAGGACCTACTATGGCTACACCTTC.

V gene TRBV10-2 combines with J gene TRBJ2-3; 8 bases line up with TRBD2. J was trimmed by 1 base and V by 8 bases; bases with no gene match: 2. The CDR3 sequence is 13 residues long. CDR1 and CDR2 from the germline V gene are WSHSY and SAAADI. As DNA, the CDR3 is TGCGCCAGCGCGGGAGGTGGCACAGATACGCAGTATTTT. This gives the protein CASAGGGTDTQYF.

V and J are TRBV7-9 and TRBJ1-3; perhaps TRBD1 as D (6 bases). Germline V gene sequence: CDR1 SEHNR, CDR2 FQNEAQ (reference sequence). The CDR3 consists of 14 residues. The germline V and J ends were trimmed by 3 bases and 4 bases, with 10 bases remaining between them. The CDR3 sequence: CASSFTGTGNTIYF. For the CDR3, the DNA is TGTGCCAGCAGCTTTACAGGGACAGGAAACACCATATATTTT. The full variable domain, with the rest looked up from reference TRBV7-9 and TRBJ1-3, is DTGVSQNPRHKITKRGQNVTFRCDPISEHNRLYWYRQTLGQGPEFLTYFQNEAQLEKSRLLSDRFSAERPKGSFSTLEIQRTEQGDSAMYLCASSFTGTGNTIYFGEGSWLTVV.

As DNA, the CDR3 is TGCAGCGTACCGGGACAGGGAACCTACGAGCAGTACTTC. Translated: CSVPGQGTYEQYF. The rearrangement uses TRBV29-1 and TRBJ2-7; the match to TRBD1 covers 9 bases. The germline gives CDR1 SQVTM, CDR2 ANQGSEA. The CDR3 contains 13 residues. The V gene end was trimmed by 6 bases and the J gene end by 2 bases; junction bases not matched to a gene: 5.

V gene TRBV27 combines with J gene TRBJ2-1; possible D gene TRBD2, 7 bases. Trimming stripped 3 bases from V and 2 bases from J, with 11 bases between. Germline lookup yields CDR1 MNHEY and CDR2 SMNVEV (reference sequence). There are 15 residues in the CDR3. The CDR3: CASSLGGAAYNEQFF. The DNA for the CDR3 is TGTGCCAGCAGTTTGGGGGGGGCCGCCTACAATGAGCAGTTCTTC.

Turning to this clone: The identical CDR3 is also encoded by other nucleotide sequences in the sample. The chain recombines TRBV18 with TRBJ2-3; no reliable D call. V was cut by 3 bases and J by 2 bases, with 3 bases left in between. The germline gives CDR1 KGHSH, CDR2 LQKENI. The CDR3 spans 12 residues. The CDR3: CASSPYTDTQYF. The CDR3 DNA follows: TGTGCCAGCTCACCCTACACAGATACGCAGTATTTT. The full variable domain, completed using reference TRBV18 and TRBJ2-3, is NAGVMQNPRHLVRRRGQEARLRCSPMKGHSHVYWYRQLPEEGLKFMVYLQKENIIDESGMPKERFSAEFPKEGPSILRIQQVVRGDSAAYFCASSPYTDTQYFGPGTRLTVL.

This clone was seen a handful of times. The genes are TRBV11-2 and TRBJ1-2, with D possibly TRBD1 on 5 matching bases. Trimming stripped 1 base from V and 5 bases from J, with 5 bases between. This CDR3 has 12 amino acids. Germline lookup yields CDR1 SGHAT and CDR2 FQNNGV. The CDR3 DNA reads TGTGCCAGCAGCTTAGCAGGGTATGGCTACACCTTC. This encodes CASSLAGYGYTF.

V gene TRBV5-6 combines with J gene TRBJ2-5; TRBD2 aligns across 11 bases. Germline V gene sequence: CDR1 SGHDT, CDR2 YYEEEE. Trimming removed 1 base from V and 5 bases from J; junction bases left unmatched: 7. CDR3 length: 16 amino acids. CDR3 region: CASSLSASGRWETQYF. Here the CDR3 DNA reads TGTGCCAGCAGCTTGTCTGCTAGCGGGAGGTGGGAGACCCAGTACTTC.

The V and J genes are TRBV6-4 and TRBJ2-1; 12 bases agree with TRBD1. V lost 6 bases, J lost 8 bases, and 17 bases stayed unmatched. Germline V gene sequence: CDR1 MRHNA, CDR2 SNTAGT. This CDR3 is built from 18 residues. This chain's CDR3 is CASRKSWGGQGASHEQFF. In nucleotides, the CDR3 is TGTGCCAGCAGGAAGAGCTGGGGGGGACAGGGGGCCTCCCATGAGCAGTTCTTC.

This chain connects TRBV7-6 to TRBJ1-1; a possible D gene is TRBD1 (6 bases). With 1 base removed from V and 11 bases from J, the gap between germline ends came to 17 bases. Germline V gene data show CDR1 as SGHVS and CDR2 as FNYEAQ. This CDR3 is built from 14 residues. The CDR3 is CASSLGGPGKLAFF. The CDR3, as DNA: TGTGCCAGCAGCTTAGGGGGGCCAGGGAAGTTGGCTTTCTTT.